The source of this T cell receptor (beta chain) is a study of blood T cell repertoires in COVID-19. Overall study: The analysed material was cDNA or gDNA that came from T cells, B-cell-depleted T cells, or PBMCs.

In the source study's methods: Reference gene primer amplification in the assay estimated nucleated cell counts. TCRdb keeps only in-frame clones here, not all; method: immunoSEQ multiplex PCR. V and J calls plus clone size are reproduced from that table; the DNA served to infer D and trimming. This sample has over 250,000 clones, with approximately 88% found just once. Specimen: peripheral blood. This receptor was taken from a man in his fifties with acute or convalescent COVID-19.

The CDR3 reads CASSLSLAGGQKTYEQYF. For the CDR3, the DNA is TGTGCCAGCAGTTTATCGCTAGCGGGGGGCCAAAAGACCTACGAGCAGTACTTC. V usage is TRBV27 and J usage is TRBJ2-7; 11 bases agree with TRBD2. This CDR3 spans 18 amino acids. V was clipped by 0 bases and J by 2 bases; unmatched bases: 9. Germline-derived CDR1 and CDR2 are MNHEY and SMNVEV (reference sequence).